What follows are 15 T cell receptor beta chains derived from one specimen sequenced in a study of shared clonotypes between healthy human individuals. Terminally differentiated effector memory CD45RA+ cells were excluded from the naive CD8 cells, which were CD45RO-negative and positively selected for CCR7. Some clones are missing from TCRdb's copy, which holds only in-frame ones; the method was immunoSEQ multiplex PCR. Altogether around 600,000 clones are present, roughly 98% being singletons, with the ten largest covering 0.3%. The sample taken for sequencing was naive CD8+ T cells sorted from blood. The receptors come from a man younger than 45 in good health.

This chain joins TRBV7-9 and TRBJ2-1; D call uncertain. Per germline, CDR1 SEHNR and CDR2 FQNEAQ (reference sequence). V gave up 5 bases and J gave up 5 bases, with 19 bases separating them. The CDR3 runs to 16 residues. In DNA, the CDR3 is TGTGCCAGCAGCCCTAGGACCGGCGAAAAAGACAATGAGCAGTTCTTC. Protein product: CASSPRTGEKDNEQFF.

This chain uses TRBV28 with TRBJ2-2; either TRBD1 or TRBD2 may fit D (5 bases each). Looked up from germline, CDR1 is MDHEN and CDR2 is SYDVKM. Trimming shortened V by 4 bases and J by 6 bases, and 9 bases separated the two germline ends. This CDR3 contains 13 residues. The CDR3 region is CASSSRESGELFF. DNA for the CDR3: TGTGCCAGCAGTTCCAGGGAGTCCGGGGAGCTGTTTTTT.

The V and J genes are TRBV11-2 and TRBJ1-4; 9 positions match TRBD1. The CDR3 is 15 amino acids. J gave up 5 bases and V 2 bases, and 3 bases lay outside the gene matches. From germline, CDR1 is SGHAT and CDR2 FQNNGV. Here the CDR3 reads CASSLSGTGNEKLFF. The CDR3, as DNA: TGTGCCAGCAGCTTATCAGGGACAGGGAATGAAAAACTGTTTTTT.

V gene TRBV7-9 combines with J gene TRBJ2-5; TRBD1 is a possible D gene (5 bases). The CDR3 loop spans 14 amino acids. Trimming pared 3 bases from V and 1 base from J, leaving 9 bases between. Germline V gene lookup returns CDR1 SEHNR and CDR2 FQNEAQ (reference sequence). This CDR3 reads CASSFSDSQETQYF. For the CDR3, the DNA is TGTGCCAGCAGCTTCTCAGACAGCCAAGAGACCCAGTACTTC. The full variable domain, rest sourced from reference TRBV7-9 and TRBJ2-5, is DTGVSQNPRHKITKRGQNVTFRCDPISEHNRLYWYRQTLGQGPEFLTYFQNEAQLEKSRLLSDRFSAERPKGSFSTLEIQRTEQGDSAMYLCASSFSDSQETQYFGPGTRLLVL.

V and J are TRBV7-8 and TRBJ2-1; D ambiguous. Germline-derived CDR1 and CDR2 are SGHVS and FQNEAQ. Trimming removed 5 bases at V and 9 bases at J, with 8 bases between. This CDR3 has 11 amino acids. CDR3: CASSTRSEQFF. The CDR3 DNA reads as TGTGCCAGCAGCACCCGCAGTGAGCAGTTCTTC.

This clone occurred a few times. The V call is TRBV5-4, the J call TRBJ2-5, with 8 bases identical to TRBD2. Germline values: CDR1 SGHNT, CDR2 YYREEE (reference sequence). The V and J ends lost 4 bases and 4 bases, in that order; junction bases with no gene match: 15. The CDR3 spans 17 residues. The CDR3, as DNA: TGTGCCAGCAGCGTCGGGAGGGCCGCCTTGTATGGAGAGACCCAGTACTTC. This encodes CASSVGRAALYGETQYF.

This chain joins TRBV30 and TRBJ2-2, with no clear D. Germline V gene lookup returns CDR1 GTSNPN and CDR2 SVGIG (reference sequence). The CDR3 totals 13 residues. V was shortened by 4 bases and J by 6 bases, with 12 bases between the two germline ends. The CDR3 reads CAWNQNGPGELFF. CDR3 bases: TGTGCCTGGAATCAAAACGGGCCCGGGGAGCTGTTTTTT.

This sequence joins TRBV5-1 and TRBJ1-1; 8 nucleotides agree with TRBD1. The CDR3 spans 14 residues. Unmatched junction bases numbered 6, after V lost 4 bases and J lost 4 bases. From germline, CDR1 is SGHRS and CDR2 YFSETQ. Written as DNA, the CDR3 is TGCGCCAGCAGCGACAGGGGATTGGGCACTGAAGCTTTCTTT. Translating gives CASSDRGLGTEAFF. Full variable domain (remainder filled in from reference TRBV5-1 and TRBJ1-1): KAGVTQTPRYLIKTRGQQVTLSCSPISGHRSVSWYQQTPGQGLQFLFEYFSETQRNKGNFPGRFSGRQFSNSRSEMNVSTLELGDSALYLCASSDRGLGTEAFFGQGTRLTVV.

This CDR3 is CSVEKWAGGYTF. The CDR3 nucleotides read TGCAGCGTTGAAAAGTGGGCAGGAGGCTACACCTTC. The gene calls are TRBV29-1 and TRBJ1-2; D ambiguous. Germline CDR1 is SQVTM and CDR2 is ANQGSEA. CDR3 size: 12 residues. V lost 2 bases and J lost 8, with 12 bases in between.

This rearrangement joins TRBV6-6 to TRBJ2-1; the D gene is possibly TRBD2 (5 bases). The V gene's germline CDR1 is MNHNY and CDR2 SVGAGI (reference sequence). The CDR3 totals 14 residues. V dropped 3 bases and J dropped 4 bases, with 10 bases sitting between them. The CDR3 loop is CASSYQERYNEQFF. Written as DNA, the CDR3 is TGTGCCAGCAGTTATCAGGAGCGGTACAATGAGCAGTTCTTC.

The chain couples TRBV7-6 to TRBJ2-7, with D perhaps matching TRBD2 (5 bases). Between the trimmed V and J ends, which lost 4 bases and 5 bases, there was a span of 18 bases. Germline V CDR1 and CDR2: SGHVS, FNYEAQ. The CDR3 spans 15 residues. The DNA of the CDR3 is TGTGCCAGCAGCTCCAGGCCTGGAGGTAGCCACGAGCAGTACTTC. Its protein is CASSSRPGGSHEQYF.

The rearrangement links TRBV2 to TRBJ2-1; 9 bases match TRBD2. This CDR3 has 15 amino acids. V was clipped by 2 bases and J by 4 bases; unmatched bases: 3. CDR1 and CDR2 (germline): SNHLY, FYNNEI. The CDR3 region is CASSETSGPYNEQFF. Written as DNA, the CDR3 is TGTGCCAGCAGTGAAACTAGCGGGCCTTACAATGAGCAGTTCTTC.

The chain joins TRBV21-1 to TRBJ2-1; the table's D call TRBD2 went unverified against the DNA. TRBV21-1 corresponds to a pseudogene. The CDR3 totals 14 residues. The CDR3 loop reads CASSKPYSVNEQFF. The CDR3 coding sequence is TGTGCCAGCAGCAAACCGTACTCGGTCAATGAGCAGTTCTTC.

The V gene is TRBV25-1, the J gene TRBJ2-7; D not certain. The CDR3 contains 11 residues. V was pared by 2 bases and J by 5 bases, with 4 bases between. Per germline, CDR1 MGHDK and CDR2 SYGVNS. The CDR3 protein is CASSEVDEQYF. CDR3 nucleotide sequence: TGTGCCAGCAGTGAAGTGGACGAGCAGTACTTC.

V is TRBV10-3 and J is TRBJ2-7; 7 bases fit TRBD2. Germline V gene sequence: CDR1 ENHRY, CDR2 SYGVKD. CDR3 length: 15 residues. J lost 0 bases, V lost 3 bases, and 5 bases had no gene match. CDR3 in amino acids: CAISDRGTISYEQYF. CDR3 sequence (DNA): TGTGCCATCAGTGATAGAGGGACTATCTCCTACGAGCAGTACTTC.